This TCR beta chain was retrieved from a study of identical twins' blood T cells. Findings and caveats of the study: V gene usage reportedly matched far better within twin pairs than unrelated donors. Environmental influences on twin similarity could not be excluded.

V was trimmed by 5 bases and J by 7 bases, leaving 15 bases between them. Germline CDR1 and CDR2: SGHVS and FQNEAQ. The CDR3 spans 15 residues. This clonotype was counted a single time. Its specificity is not known. Authors' data handling: Each library had about 2 to 4 million CDR3 reads and about 85,000 to nearly 550,000 clonotypes. TCRdb processed the 5' RACE reads anew with MiXCR; each CDR3 protein has one entry. V and J calls and clone size were set by TCRdb, not the authors. The data show hundreds of thousands of distinct CDR3 sequences, under 30% seen once. Sequencing used PBMCs. The receptor was isolated from a woman aged 18 to 55 in good health. The rearrangement joins TRBV7-8 to TRBJ1-6; no clear D gene. CDR3: CASSQSRVTNSPLHF. CDR3 nucleotides: TGTGCCAGCAGCCAAAGTCGGGTCACGAATTCACCCCTCCACTTT. The full variable domain, its missing parts supplied by reference TRBV7-8 and TRBJ1-6, is GAGVSQSPRYKVAKRGQDVALRCDPISGHVSLFWYQQALGQGPEFLTYFQNEAQLDKSGLPSDRFFAERPEGSVSTLKIQRTQQEDSAVYLCASSQSRVTNSPLHFGNGTRLTVT.